This T cell receptor beta chain was identified in a study of beta chain features in type 1 diabetes. General observations from the study: Type 1 diabetes patients had VDJ junctions that carried fewer insertions and more deletions. Any HLA effect on TCRB rearrangement was left unresolved by small sub-analyses. Amplification by PCR could prefer shorter templates, with the same effect in patients and controls. For Type 1 diabetes patients, all four CD4+ subsets carried TCRB CDR3s that were moderately but significantly shorter.

The germline V gene encodes CDR1 LNHDA and CDR2 SQIVND (reference sequence). The CDR3 sequence is 15 residues long. The trim removed 7 bases at V and 3 bases at J, leaving 9 bases unmatched. Concerning this clone itself: What it binds is not known.

Sorted populations were all over 95% pure. The sequenced template was cDNA made from the entire isolated RNA. TCRdb keeps only in-frame clones here, not all; method: immunoSEQ multiplex PCR. The repertoire includes fewer than 450,000 clones, approximately 13% of them detected once, and roughly 0.015% sits in the top ten. The rearrangement links TRBV19 to TRBJ2-1; 7 positions match TRBD2. The sequenced sample was naive CD4+ T cells from blood. The receptor comes from a woman aged 18 to 35 with type 1 diabetes. The chain's CDR3 is CASTAGKSVYNEQFF. In nucleotides, the CDR3 is TGTGCCAGTACAGCGGGAAAGTCTGTCTACAATGAGCAGTTCTTC.